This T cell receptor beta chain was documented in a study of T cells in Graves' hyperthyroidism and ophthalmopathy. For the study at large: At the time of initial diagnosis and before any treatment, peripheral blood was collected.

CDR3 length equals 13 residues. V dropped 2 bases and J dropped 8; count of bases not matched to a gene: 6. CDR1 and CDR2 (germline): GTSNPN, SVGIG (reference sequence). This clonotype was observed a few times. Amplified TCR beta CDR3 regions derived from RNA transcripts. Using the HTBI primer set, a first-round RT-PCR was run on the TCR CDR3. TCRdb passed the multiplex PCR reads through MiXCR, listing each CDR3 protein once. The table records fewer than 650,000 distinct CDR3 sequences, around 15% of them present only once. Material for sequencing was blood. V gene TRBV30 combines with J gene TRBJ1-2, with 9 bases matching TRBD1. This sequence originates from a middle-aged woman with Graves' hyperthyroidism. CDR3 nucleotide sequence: TGTGCCTGGAGTAGGGGACAGGGAAGGGGCTACACCTTC. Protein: CAWSRGQGRGYTF.